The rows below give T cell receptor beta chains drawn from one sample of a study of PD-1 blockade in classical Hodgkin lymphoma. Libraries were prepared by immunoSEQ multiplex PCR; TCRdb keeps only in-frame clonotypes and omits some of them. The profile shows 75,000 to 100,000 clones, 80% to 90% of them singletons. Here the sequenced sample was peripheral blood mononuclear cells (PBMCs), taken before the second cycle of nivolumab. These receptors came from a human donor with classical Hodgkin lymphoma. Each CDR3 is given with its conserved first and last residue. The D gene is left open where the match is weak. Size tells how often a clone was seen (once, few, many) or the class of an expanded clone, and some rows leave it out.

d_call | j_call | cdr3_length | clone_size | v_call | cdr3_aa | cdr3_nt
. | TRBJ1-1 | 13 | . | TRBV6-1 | CASRRVMNTEAFF | TGTGCCAGCAGACGCGTAATGAACACTGAAGCTTTCTTT
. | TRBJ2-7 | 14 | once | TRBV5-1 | CASSTAEPPYEQYF | TGCGCCAGCAGTACCGCGGAGCCACCCTACGAGCAGTACTTC
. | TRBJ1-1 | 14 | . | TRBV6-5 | CASRPSLGVTEAFF | TGTGCCAGCAGGCCCTCGCTTGGGGTCACTGAAGCTTTCTTT
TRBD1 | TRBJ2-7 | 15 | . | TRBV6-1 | CASSEGVARRGEQYF | TGTGCCAGCAGTGAAGGAGTAGCCCGCAGGGGGGAGCAGTACTTC
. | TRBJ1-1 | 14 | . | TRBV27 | CASSPPGADFEAFF | TGTGCCAGCAGTCCTCCCGGGGCCGACTTTGAAGCTTTCTTT
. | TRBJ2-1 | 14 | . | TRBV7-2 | CASSPRIDYNEQFF | TGTGCCAGCAGCCCCCGCATTGACTACAATGAGCAGTTCTTC
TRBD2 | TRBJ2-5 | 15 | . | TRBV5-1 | CASSGLAGPQETQYF | TGCGCCAGCAGCGGGCTAGCGGGGCCCCAAGAGACCCAGTACTTC
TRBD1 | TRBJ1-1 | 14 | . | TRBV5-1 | CASSLGTGGTEAFF | TGCGCCAGCAGCTTGGGGACAGGGGGAACTGAAGCTTTCTTT
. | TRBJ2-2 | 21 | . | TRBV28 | CASSFPGRGTARNPNTGELFF | TGTGCCAGCAGTTTCCCGGGCCGGGGGACAGCCCGAAACCCGAACACCGGGGAGCTGTTTTTT
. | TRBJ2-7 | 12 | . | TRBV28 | CASSSGPHEQYF | TGTGCCAGCAGCTCCGGGCCCCACGAGCAGTACTTC
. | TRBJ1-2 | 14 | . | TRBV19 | CASSRARGSYGYTF | TGTGCCAGTAGTAGGGCTCGAGGGAGCTATGGCTACACCTTC
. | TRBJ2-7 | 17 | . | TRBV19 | CAVKGGRPWGTTYEQYF | TGTGCCGTAAAAGGCGGACGCCCGTGGGGGACAACCTACGAGCAGTACTTC
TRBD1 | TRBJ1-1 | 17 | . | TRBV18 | CASSPSGTGGRNTEAFF | TGTGCCAGCTCACCAAGCGGGACAGGTGGGCGGAACACTGAAGCTTTCTTT
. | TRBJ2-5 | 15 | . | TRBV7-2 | CASTQMWLAQETQYF | TGTGCCAGCACCCAGATGTGGCTAGCACAAGAGACCCAGTACTTC
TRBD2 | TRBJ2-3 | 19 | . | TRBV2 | CASSDPGTSGTLGTDTQYF | TGTGCCAGCAGTGACCCCGGGACTAGCGGGACCCTGGGCACAGATACGCAGTATTTT
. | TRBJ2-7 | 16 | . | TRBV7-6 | CASSLAATGGGYEQYF | TGTGCCAGCAGCTTAGCCGCGACAGGAGGTGGCTACGAGCAGTACTTC
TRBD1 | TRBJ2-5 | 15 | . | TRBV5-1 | CASSLGTGAQETQYF | TGCGCCAGCAGCTTAGGGACAGGGGCCCAAGAGACCCAGTACTTC
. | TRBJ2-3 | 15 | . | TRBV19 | CASSPVGGSTDTQYF | TGTGCCAGTAGTCCCGTGGGCGGTAGCACAGATACGCAGTATTTT
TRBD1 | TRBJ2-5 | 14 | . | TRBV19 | CASRTTGGQETQYF | TGTGCCAGTAGAACTACAGGGGGTCAAGAGACCCAGTACTTC
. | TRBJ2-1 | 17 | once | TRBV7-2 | CASSLGQPYSGNNEQFF | TGTGCCAGCAGCTTAGGGCAGCCCTATAGCGGAAACAATGAGCAGTTCTTC